The T cell receptor beta chain described here comes from a study of cytomegalovirus exposure and HLA in healthy donors. This CDR3 has 16 residues. V gave up 6 bases and J gave up 0 bases, with 20 bases separating them. Looked up from germline, CDR1 is SQVTM and CDR2 is ANQGSEA. Only in-frame clones appear in the TCRdb table, and some are missing; sequencing was by immunoSEQ multiplex PCR. The repertoire holds 90,000 to 150,000 clones, 85% to 90% seen once, with nearly 6.5% in the top ten. This TCR was recovered from a woman in her late teens or twenties in good health and CMV-seropositive. Sequencing was carried out using PBMCs. This chain uses TRBV29-1 with TRBJ1-1; D call uncertain. CDR3 DNA: TGCAGCGTCATGCATCCCAGGCGGGTCATGAACACTGAAGCTTTCTTT. This encodes CSVMHPRRVMNTEAFF.